The clone carrying this TCR beta chain was observed at least ten times. The antigen remains unidentified. This entry belongs to a study of CD8 T cells in ankylosing spondylitis. General observations from the study: There was reportedly significant enrichment of clones that were disease-linked in matched ankylosing spondylitis synovial fluid. A motif of fewer than ten highly homologous TCR beta variants was seen as apparently characteristic of ankylosing spondylitis blood.

Via MiXCR, TCRdb re-called the 5' RACE reads, giving one row per CDR3 protein. This sample has more than 300,000 distinct CDR3 sequences, with roughly 10% found just once. The V and J ends lost 3 bases and 2 bases respectively, with 11 bases between them. This CDR3 has 15 residues. The sequenced sample was blood, either unsorted or a sorted T cell fraction (not recorded which). The sequence was collected from a female donor with ankylosing spondylitis or in good health (not recorded which). The V gene is TRBV12-3 or TRBV12-4, the J gene TRBJ1-5; TRBD1 is a possible D gene (6 bases). CDR3 sequence reads: CASSFQGRGNQPQHF. Written as DNA, the CDR3 is TGTGCCAGCAGTTTCCAGGGGCGCGGCAATCAGCCCCAGCATTTT.